These 19 T cell receptor beta chains were sequenced from one sample in a study of early T cells in non-severe SARS-CoV-2 infection. One entry per CDR3 protein results from TCRdb running MiXCR on the 5' RACE reads. The sample contains roughly 69,000 distinct CDR3 sequences, approximately 9.2% of which appear only once. The sequencing here drew on whole blood, taken at baseline. The receptors come from an adult who was a healthcare worker with PCR-confirmed SARS-CoV-2 infection or an uninfected control (not recorded which).

At least ten counts were recorded for this clonotype. The chain carries TRBV7-8 and TRBJ2-7; 9 bases align to TRBD1. The V gene end was trimmed by 1 base and the J gene end by 1 base; junction bases not matched to a gene: 8. Germline V gene lookup returns CDR1 SGHVS and CDR2 FQNEAQ. This CDR3 region has 17 residues. CDR3 DNA: TGTGCCAGCAGCTTAGGGGGACAGGGAGTAAGGTCCTACGAGCAGTACTTC. Its protein product is CASSLGGQGVRSYEQYF.

This clonotype showed up many times. V usage is TRBV7-3 and J usage is TRBJ2-1; 7 bases map to TRBD1. The CDR3 is made up of 13 amino acids. Germline values: CDR1 SGHTA, CDR2 FQGTGA. J was trimmed by 5 bases and V by 5 bases; bases with no gene match: 3. The CDR3 loop reads CASSGGQDNEQFF. CDR3 in DNA: TGTGCCAGCAGCGGAGGACAGGACAATGAGCAGTTCTTC.

This clonotype was picked up a small number of times. At one of its ends the junction is not consistent with the germline gene, which may arise from a read error. The rearrangement links TRBV28 to TRBJ2-2, with 7 bases lining up with TRBD2. CDR3 length: 17 residues. CDR1 and CDR2 from the germline V gene are MDHEN and SYDVKM. This chain's CDR3 is CASSSPFLAVNIGELFF. CDR3 sequence (DNA): TGTGCCAGCAGTTCCCCCTTCCTAGCGGTGAACATCGGGGAGCTGTTTTTT.

The rearrangement joins TRBV27 to TRBJ1-1; D gene ambiguous. V lost 5 bases to trimming and J lost 1 base, with 14 bases between them. CDR1 is MNHEY, CDR2 SMNVEV, per germline (reference sequence). The CDR3 is 15 amino acids. DNA for the CDR3: TGTGCCAGCAGTCCTCAAAACCTTCAGAACACTGAAGCTTTCTTT. This codes for CASSPQNLQNTEAFF.

This clonotype was seen a handful of times. Relative to the germline gene, one junction end is altered; a read error may explain this. J is TRBJ2-1 and V is TRBV10-3, with TRBD2 identical over 9 bases. CDR1 and CDR2 (germline): ENHRY, SYGVKD. This CDR3 spans 14 amino acids. The CDR3 nucleotides read TGTGCCATCAGTCAAGCCGGACTAGCGAATGAGCAGTCCTTC. Translating it yields CAISQAGLANEQSF.

The table lists this clonotype with many counts. This rearrangement joins TRBV20-1 to TRBJ2-4; the D call may be TRBD1 or TRBD2 (6 bases each). The germline gives CDR1 DFQATT, CDR2 SNEGSKA (reference sequence). The CDR3 runs 17 residues. V was trimmed by 0 bases and J by 0 bases, leaving 15 bases between them. The CDR3: CSARDPKGGIAKNIQYF. CDR3 bases: TGCAGTGCTAGAGACCCCAAAGGGGGGATAGCCAAAAACATTCAGTACTTC.

This clonotype was seen many times. The chain has TRBV18 and TRBJ2-7, with D perhaps TRBD1 (6 bases). Germline V CDR1 and CDR2: KGHSH, LQKENI. The CDR3 length is 17 residues. V lost 2 bases, J lost 0 bases, and 17 bases lay in between. CDR3 nucleotides: TGTGCCAGCTCACCAGAGTTCAGGGACAAGTTCTCCTACGAGCAGTACTTC. Translating it yields CASSPEFRDKFSYEQYF.

This chain links TRBV6-2 or TRBV6-3 with TRBJ2-5, with TRBD2 matching 7 bases. The CDR3 is made up of 15 amino acids. The J segment lost 3 bases and the V segment lost 3 bases, leaving 7 bases of the junction unmatched. Germline V gives CDR1 MNHEY, CDR2 SVGEGT. In DNA, the CDR3 is TGTGCCAGCAGTTATTTGAGGCGGGAGAAAGAGACCCAGTACTTC. Its translation is CASSYLRREKETQYF.

This clonotype was found many times. The V gene is TRBV20-1, the J gene TRBJ2-3; D not resolved. This CDR3 has 14 amino acids. The germline V gene has CDR1 DFQATT and CDR2 SNEGSKA (reference sequence). V gave up 3 bases and J gave up 0 bases, with 10 bases separating them. Written as DNA, the CDR3 is TGCAGTGCTAGGTCGCGGATTAGCACAGATACGCAGTATTTT. Amino acids: CSARSRISTDTQYF.

The V call is TRBV7-9, the J call TRBJ2-7; 7 bases are shared with TRBD2. Germline CDR1 reads SEHNR; CDR2 reads FQNEAQ (reference sequence). The V and J ends lost 5 bases and 4 bases, in that order; junction bases with no gene match: 8. This CDR3 contains 14 residues. The CDR3 loop reads CASSEPTSSYEQYF. Written as DNA, the CDR3 is TGTGCCAGCAGCGAACCGACTAGCAGTTACGAGCAGTACTTC.

The chain's CDR3 is CASSSTAGGPTDTQYF. The CDR3 DNA reads as TGTGCCAGCAGCTCGACGGCGGGAGGGCCCACAGATACGCAGTATTTT. The chain links TRBV7-3 to TRBJ2-3; 9 nucleotides match TRBD2. The CDR3 loop spans 16 amino acids. V was clipped by 4 bases and J by 2 bases; unmatched bases: 7. The germline V gene has CDR1 SGHTA and CDR2 FQGTGA. Complete variable domain (other parts from reference TRBV7-3 and TRBJ2-3): GAGVSQTPSNKVTEKGKYVELRCDPISGHTALYWYRQSLGQGPEFLIYFQGTGAADDSGLPNDRFFAVRPEGSVSTLKIQRTERGDSAVYLCASSSTAGGPTDTQYFGPGTRLTVL.

The chain has TRBV5-6 and TRBJ2-7, with no clear D. The CDR3 sequence is 14 residues long. V was cut by 3 bases and J by 0 bases, with 10 bases left in between. In germline, CDR1 is SGHDT, CDR2 YYEEEE. The CDR3 here is CASSSMASSYEQYF. The DNA for the CDR3 is TGTGCCAGCAGCTCAATGGCCAGCTCCTACGAGCAGTACTTC.

The V call is TRBV6-5, the J call TRBJ1-5; TRBD1 aligns across 9 bases. The germline V gene encodes CDR1 MNHEY and CDR2 SVGAGI. V trimming: 5 bases; J trimming: 7 bases; junction bases outside the gene matches: 9. This CDR3 contains 15 residues. CDR3 in DNA: TGTGCCAGCAGTAGGGTAGGACAGGGGAACCAGCCCCAGCATTTT. Its translation: CASSRVGQGNQPQHF.

J is TRBJ2-7 and V is TRBV4-1; D perhaps matches TRBD2 (6 bases). CDR3 length: 18 amino acids. Trimming took 0 bases from V and 2 from J, leaving 20 bases between them. CDR1 and CDR2 (germline): MGHRA, YSYEKL. The chain's CDR3 is CASSQDLLGLASPYEQYF. The CDR3 DNA reads as TGCGCCAGCAGCCAAGATCTTTTAGGGCTAGCGAGCCCCTACGAGCAGTACTTC.

This clonotype was counted ten times or more. The chain combines TRBV20-1 with TRBJ1-2; weak D call: TRBD1 (6 bases). Germline V CDR1 and CDR2: DFQATT, SNEGSKA (reference sequence). The CDR3 has 11 amino acids. Trimming stripped 5 bases from V and 8 bases from J, with 12 bases between. The CDR3 coding sequence is TGCAGTGCTGGGGGGGCAGAGGGCTACACCTTC. Translated: CSAGGAEGYTF.

CDR3 sequence reads: CASSQARLAGREQFF. For the CDR3, the DNA is TGTGCCAGCAGCCAAGCCCGACTAGCGGGAAGGGAGCAGTTCTTC. V gene TRBV3-1 combines with J gene TRBJ2-1, with 11 bases identical to TRBD2. J gave up 10 bases and V 1 base, and 6 bases lay outside the gene matches. The CDR3 runs 15 residues. CDR1 LGHDT and CDR2 YNNKEL come from the germline V gene (reference sequence).

This chain uses TRBV9 with TRBJ2-2; D unresolved. The CDR3 contains 14 residues. Germline-derived CDR1 and CDR2 are SGDLS and YYNGEE. V lost 1 base and J lost 2, with 6 bases in between. CDR3 sequence: CASSVPSNTGELFF. Here the CDR3 DNA reads TGTGCCAGCAGCGTACCCAGTAACACCGGGGAGCTGTTTTTT.

The rearrangement uses TRBV12-3 or TRBV12-4 and TRBJ1-5, with a weak D call TRBD1 (5 bases). The CDR3 sequence is 13 residues long. Trimming stripped 7 bases from V and 3 bases from J, with 10 bases between. Here the CDR3 reads CASNPGNNQPQHF. As DNA, the CDR3 is TGTGCCAGCAATCCAGGGAACAATCAGCCCCAGCATTTT.

The chain links TRBV6-5 to TRBJ1-6; D is undetermined. V was shortened by 0 bases and J by 0 bases, with 12 bases between the two germline ends. The CDR3 is 18 amino acids. Germline V gene lookup returns CDR1 MNHEY and CDR2 SVGAGI. The CDR3 loop is CASSYSIPGSSYNSPLHF. The CDR3 DNA is TGTGCCAGCAGTTACTCGATCCCCGGGAGCTCCTATAATTCACCCCTCCACTTT.